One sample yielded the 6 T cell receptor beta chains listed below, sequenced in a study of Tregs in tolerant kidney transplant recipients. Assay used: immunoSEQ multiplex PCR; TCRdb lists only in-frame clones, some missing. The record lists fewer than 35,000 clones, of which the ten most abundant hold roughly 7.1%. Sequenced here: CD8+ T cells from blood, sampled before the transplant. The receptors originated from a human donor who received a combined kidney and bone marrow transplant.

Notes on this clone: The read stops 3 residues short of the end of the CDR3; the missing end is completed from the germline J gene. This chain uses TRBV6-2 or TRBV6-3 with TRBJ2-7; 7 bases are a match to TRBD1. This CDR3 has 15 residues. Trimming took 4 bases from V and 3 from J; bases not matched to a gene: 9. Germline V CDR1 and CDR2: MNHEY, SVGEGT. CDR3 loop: CASSSFTGEIYEQYF. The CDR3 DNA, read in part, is TGTGCCAGCAGTTCCTTCACAGGGGAGATCTACGAG.

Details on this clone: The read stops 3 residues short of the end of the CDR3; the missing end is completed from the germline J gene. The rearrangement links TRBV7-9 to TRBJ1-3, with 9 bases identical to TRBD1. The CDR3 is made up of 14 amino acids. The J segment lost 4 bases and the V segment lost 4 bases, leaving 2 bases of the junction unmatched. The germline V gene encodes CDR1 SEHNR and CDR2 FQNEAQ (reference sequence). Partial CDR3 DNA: TGTGCCAGCAGCTCCGGACAGGGGGGAAACACC. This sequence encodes CASSSGQGGNT. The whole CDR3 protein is CASSSGQGGNTIYF. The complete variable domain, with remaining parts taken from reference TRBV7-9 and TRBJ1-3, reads DTGVSQNPRHKITKRGQNVTFRCDPISEHNRLYWYRQTLGQGPEFLTYFQNEAQLEKSRLLSDRFSAERPKGSFSTLEIQRTEQGDSAMYLCASSSGQGGNTIYFGEGSWLTVV.

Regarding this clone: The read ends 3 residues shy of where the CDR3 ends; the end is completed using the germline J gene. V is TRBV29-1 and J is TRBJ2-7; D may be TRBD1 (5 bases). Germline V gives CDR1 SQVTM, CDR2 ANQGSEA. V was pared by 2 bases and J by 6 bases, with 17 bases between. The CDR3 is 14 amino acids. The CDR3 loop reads CSVESGHRRSEQYF. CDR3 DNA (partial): TGCAGCGTTGAATCTGGACACCGAAGATCCGAG.

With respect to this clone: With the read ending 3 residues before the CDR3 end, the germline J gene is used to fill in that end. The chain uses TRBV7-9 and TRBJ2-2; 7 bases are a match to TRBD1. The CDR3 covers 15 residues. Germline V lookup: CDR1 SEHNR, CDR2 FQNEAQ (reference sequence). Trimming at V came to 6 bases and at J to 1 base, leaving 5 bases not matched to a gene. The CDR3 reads CASSPGTVNTGELFF. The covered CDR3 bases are TGTGCCAGCAGTCCCGGGACAGTGAACACCGGGGAG.

The sequenced CDR3 bases are TGTGCCAGCAGTTACTATGCGGGGGCCTACGAG. It translates to CASSYYAGAYE. The full-length CDR3 reads as CASSYYAGAYEQYF. V is TRBV6-2 or TRBV6-3 and J is TRBJ2-7; 7 bases map to TRBD2. The missing CDR3 end, 3 residues past where the read stops, is filled in from the germline J gene. Trimming removed 1 base from V and 2 bases from J; junction bases left unmatched: 2. CDR1 MNHEY and CDR2 SVGEGT come from the germline V gene. The CDR3 spans 14 residues.

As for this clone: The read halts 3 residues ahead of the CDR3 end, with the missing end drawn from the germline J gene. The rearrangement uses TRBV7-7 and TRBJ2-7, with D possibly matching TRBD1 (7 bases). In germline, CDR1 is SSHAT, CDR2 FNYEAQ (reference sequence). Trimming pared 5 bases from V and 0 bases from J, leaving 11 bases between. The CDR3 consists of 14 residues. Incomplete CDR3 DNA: TGTGCCAGCAGCCCGGGGGACAGCTCCTACGAG. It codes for CASSPGDSSYE. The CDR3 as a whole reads CASSPGDSSYEQYF.